This T cell receptor (beta chain) was recovered during a study of blood T cell repertoires in COVID-19. In the case of this clone: This same CDR3 is encoded by further DNA sequences in the sample.

Seattle participants joined during active infection and were tracked over time. Trimming shortened V by 3 bases and J by 3 bases, and 9 bases separated the two germline ends. Germline CDR1 is MDHEN and CDR2 is SYDVKM. This CDR3 spans 14 amino acids. Generated by immunoSEQ multiplex PCR, the TCRdb table keeps only in-frame clones and is missing some. The sample records roughly 200,000 clones, about 88% being singletons. The chain has TRBV28 and TRBJ1-5; D ambiguous. This TCR was sampled from a woman aged 45-65 years with COVID-19, enrolled during active disease. Sequenced input: peripheral blood. This chain's CDR3 is CASSFRGYNQPQHF. The DNA of the CDR3 is TGTGCCAGCAGTTTCCGGGGATACAATCAGCCCCAGCATTTT.